Presented here are 6 T cell receptor beta chains from one specimen sequenced in a study of control samples from healthy donors and cancer patients. Assay: immunoSEQ multiplex PCR; the TCRdb copy retains only in-frame clones and omits some. The sample lists around 250,000 clones, more than 65% occurring once. The specimen sequenced was PBMCs. The source of these receptors is a woman between 55 and 75 years old with lung cancer.

The chain has TRBV14 and TRBJ2-1; weak D call: TRBD2 (6 bases). This CDR3 contains 15 residues. V lost 4 bases to trimming and J lost 6 bases, with 16 bases between them. Germline V gives CDR1 SGHDN, CDR2 FVKESK. The CDR3 is CASSPLKSSVNEQFF. In DNA form, the CDR3 reads TGTGCCAGCAGCCCACTAAAGTCTAGCGTCAATGAGCAGTTCTTC. Looking up the rest from reference TRBV14 and TRBJ2-1 gives the full variable domain: EAGVTQFPSHSVIEKGQTVTLRCDPISGHDNLYWYRRVMGKEIKFLLHFVKESKQDESGMPNNRFLAERTGGTYSTLKVQPAELEDSGVYFCASSPLKSSVNEQFFGPGTRLTVL.

The rearrangement uses TRBV2 and TRBJ1-5; TRBD1 agrees at 7 bases. The J segment lost 3 bases and the V segment lost 6 bases, leaving 5 bases of the junction unmatched. This CDR3 spans 14 amino acids. Germline V gene sequence: CDR1 SNHLY, CDR2 FYNNEI. CDR3 residues: CASRGDSSNQPQHF. CDR3 in DNA: TGTGCCAGCAGGGGGGACAGCTCCAATCAGCCCCAGCATTTT.

The chain employs TRBV6-6 and TRBJ1-3; D gene ambiguous. V lost 5 bases and J 11 bases, leaving 10 bases between the germline ends. This CDR3 region has 11 residues. The germline V gene has CDR1 MNHNY and CDR2 SVGAGI (reference sequence). CDR3 nucleotides: TGTGCCAGCAGTCGGACGGAACCCATATATTTT. The encoded protein is CASSRTEPIYF.

The chain employs TRBV2 and TRBJ1-6; the D is unclear. The CDR3 is 15 residues long. The germline CDR1 and CDR2 sequences are SNHLY and FYNNEI. The V end lost 5 bases, the J end lost 7 bases, and 15 bases lay between the germline ends. The CDR3 DNA reads as TGTGCCAGCAGTTTATCCGGGATCAGCAATTCACCCCTCCACTTT. It yields the protein CASSLSGISNSPLHF.

This rearrangement joins TRBV2 to TRBJ2-3; TRBD2 agrees at 15 bases. The CDR3 is 16 amino acids. The V segment lost 2 bases and the J segment 6 bases; nucleotides outside the gene matches: 3. Germline V lookup: CDR1 SNHLY, CDR2 FYNNEI. The CDR3 coding sequence is TGTGCCAGCAGTGAATTAGGACTAGCGGGGGGGGATACGCAGTATTTT. It encodes CASSELGLAGGDTQYF.

This clone was counted a single time. V is TRBV28 and J is TRBJ1-2, with 7 bases identical to TRBD1. Unmatched junction bases numbered 9, after V lost 6 bases and J lost 8 bases. Germline V gene sequence: CDR1 MDHEN, CDR2 SYDVKM. The CDR3 loop spans 13 amino acids. CDR3 amino acids: CASRTGPRIGYTF. CDR3 bases: TGTGCCAGCAGGACAGGGCCTCGGATCGGCTACACCTTC.